A selection of T cell receptor beta chains follows, all from one sample in a study of vaccination effects on CD4 cells after COVID-19. The method was immunoSEQ multiplex PCR; TCRdb's version includes in-frame clones alone and lacks a portion of them. The table shows under 40,000 clones, with 60% to 75% occurring only once. No antigen is known for these receptors. This specimen was CD4+ T cells from PBMCs cultured with HCoV-OC43 spike peptides, taken before COVID-19 vaccination. All receptors derive from a human donor who received a COVID-19 vaccine. Both conserved end residues are part of each CDR3. Fields, in order: V gene, CDR3 protein.

v_call: TRBV28; cdr3_aa: CASLPQGLSSGNTIYF
v_call: TRBV5-6; cdr3_aa: CASTSGGAKYNEQFF
v_call: TRBV2; cdr3_aa: CASSEGKGYTF
v_call: TRBV6-1; cdr3_aa: CASSDDTPRTQYF
v_call: TRBV6-5; cdr3_aa: CASSYSKGPLYEQYF
v_call: TRBV7-3; cdr3_aa: CASSLGQANTGELFF
v_call: TRBV7-2; cdr3_aa: CASSLGGWGGSSPLHF
v_call: TRBV12-3/TRBV12-4; cdr3_aa: CASSNPSKNIQYF
v_call: TRBV3-1/TRBV3-2; cdr3_aa: CASSRSGTSDGGELFF
v_call: TRBV30; cdr3_aa: CAWTRELAGGTTYEQYF
v_call: TRBV3-1/TRBV3-2; cdr3_aa: CASSPRGQFFSYEQYF
v_call: TRBV5-4; cdr3_aa: CASRNEGNYGYTF
v_call: TRBV4-2; cdr3_aa: CASSHGTGNSPLHF
v_call: TRBV19; cdr3_aa: CASSPGLGQPQHF
v_call: TRBV28; cdr3_aa: CASSQVPGQGSGYEQYF
v_call: TRBV4-1; cdr3_aa: CASSQVVAYGYTF
v_call: TRBV7-9; cdr3_aa: CASTFLETSGNTIYF
v_call: TRBV28; cdr3_aa: CASSLYHEQFF
v_call: TRBV3-1/TRBV3-2; cdr3_aa: CASSSFRGGSGEQFF
v_call: TRBV9; cdr3_aa: CASSVARQVGDNEQFF
v_call: TRBV19; cdr3_aa: CASSIPQSGGNEQFF
v_call: TRBV5-4; cdr3_aa: CASSFRAPALPTDTQYF
v_call: TRBV6-5; cdr3_aa: CASSYRGVNTEAFF
v_call: TRBV6-5; cdr3_aa: CASSPRGGRAFF
v_call: TRBV5-4; cdr3_aa: CASSLSAGGFGTDTQYF
v_call: TRBV28; cdr3_aa: CASMTAGTGNEKLFF
v_call: TRBV7-2; cdr3_aa: CARLAGEWGGELFF
v_call: TRBV28; cdr3_aa: CASSSERGWGEQYF
v_call: TRBV10-3; cdr3_aa: CAISESLGNQPQHF
v_call: TRBV7-2; cdr3_aa: CASSSPTTPKNEQYF
v_call: TRBV5-1; cdr3_aa: CASSLAGAIISTDTQYF
v_call: TRBV5-1; cdr3_aa: CASSTRADSEAFF
v_call: TRBV25-1; cdr3_aa: CASSTSWNYNEQFF
v_call: TRBV27; cdr3_aa: CASSDLPGQGSDTQYF
v_call: TRBV7-9; cdr3_aa: CASSSPGGGPPSEQFF
v_call: TRBV29-1; cdr3_aa: CSVATSWVVDEQYF
v_call: TRBV20-1; cdr3_aa: CSANDGTRASGGSRNEQFF
v_call: TRBV5-1; cdr3_aa: CASSRGQINEQYF
v_call: TRBV18; cdr3_aa: CASSPAGTYEQYF
v_call: TRBV6-1; cdr3_aa: CASSESGPSGNTIYF
v_call: TRBV10-3; cdr3_aa: CAISDRDRGYSPLHF
v_call: TRBV2; cdr3_aa: CASRQDRGLYGYTF
v_call: TRBV27; cdr3_aa: CASRPGQAYQPQHF
v_call: TRBV29-1; cdr3_aa: CSVEGRMGPDTQYF
v_call: TRBV11-3; cdr3_aa: CASSPPWTSGQAYEQYF
v_call: TRBV5-1; cdr3_aa: CASSLVLAGTTDTQYF
v_call: TRBV16; cdr3_aa: CASSQRLASYGYTF
v_call: TRBV27; cdr3_aa: CASSSDRGTGELFF
v_call: TRBV5-1; cdr3_aa: CASSLGDISNQPQHF
v_call: TRBV6-5; cdr3_aa: CASRVTVNTEAFF
v_call: TRBV7-9; cdr3_aa: CAGGLAGSTDTQYF
v_call: TRBV24-1; cdr3_aa: CATSDPGTGGKQYF
v_call: TRBV7-7; cdr3_aa: CASSLGPGGNEKLFF
v_call: TRBV18; cdr3_aa: CASSQISGGADGYTF
v_call: TRBV12-3/TRBV12-4; cdr3_aa: CASSLGPGTEAFF